The next 25 T cell receptor beta chains were all read from a single sample in a study of T-cell reconstitution after alpha-beta-depleted transplantation in children. Preparation of the TCRbeta library involved a method that used unique molecular identifiers. TCRdb passed the PCR reads through MiXCR, listing each CDR3 protein once. This table has approximately 430,000 distinct CDR3 sequences, 16% appearing once. The source was PBMCs, mostly from graft donor cells, collected 360 days after TCRalphabeta/CD19-depleted stem cell transplant. These receptors were taken from a boy younger than two who had a stem cell transplant for Wiskott-Aldrich syndrome, so the T cells may come from the graft donor.

The chain links TRBV4-2 to TRBJ2-4; no definite D call. The V gene's germline CDR1 is LGHNA and CDR2 YNFKEQ. The CDR3 contains 14 residues. V shed 0 bases and J shed 4 bases, with 7 bases lying between them. Here the CDR3 reads CASSQDRPKNIQYF. The CDR3 region has the DNA TGTGCCAGCAGCCAAGATCGCCCGAAAAACATTCAGTACTTC.

The V gene is TRBV6-5, the J gene TRBJ2-1; D might be TRBD2 (6 bases). Trimming removed 2 bases from V and 4 bases from J, with 12 bases in between. The CDR3 is 15 residues long. CDR1 and CDR2 (germline): MNHEY, SVGAGI. This CDR3 is CASSYREVRYNEQFF. The CDR3 DNA follows: TGTGCCAGCAGTTACAGGGAGGTTCGTTACAATGAGCAGTTCTTC.

Concerning this clonotype: The junction departs from the called germline gene at one end, perhaps through a read error. The V gene is TRBV7-9, the J gene TRBJ2-1, with 11 positions matching TRBD2. The CDR3 is made up of 16 amino acids. Germline V gene data show CDR1 as SEHNR and CDR2 as FQNEAQ (reference sequence). The CDR3 DNA is TGTGCCAGCAGATTAGCGGGAGGGCCTGGGTACAATGAGCAGTTCTTC. Amino acids: CASRLAGGPGYNEQFF.

The genes are TRBV6-5 and TRBJ2-7; tentative D call: TRBD1 (7 bases). Germline V gene sequence: CDR1 MNHEY, CDR2 SVGAGI. CDR3 length equals 15 residues. V shed 0 bases and J shed 2 bases, with 11 bases lying between them. The CDR3 is CASSYSRDSTYEQYF. The CDR3 DNA is TGTGCCAGCAGTTACTCGCGGGACAGCACCTACGAGCAGTACTTC.

V gene TRBV12-3 or TRBV12-4 combines with J gene TRBJ1-4; weak D call: TRBD1 (6 bases). The CDR3 is 17 residues long. The V end lost 6 bases, the J end lost 7 bases, and 24 bases lay between the germline ends. The CDR3 DNA sequence: TGTGCCAGCAGCACCAACACGCGGAGGGGGTTAGTTGAAAAACTGTTTTTT. This sequence encodes CASSTNTRRGLVEKLFF.

This clonotype was counted at least ten times. In DNA form, the CDR3 reads TGCGCCAGCAGCCAAGGAGCCGGGACAGGGGGTTACGAGCAGTACTTC. It encodes CASSQGAGTGGYEQYF. The rearrangement joins TRBV4-3 to TRBJ2-7; 11 bases agree with TRBD1. Germline V gives CDR1 LGHNA, CDR2 YSLEER. The J segment lost 4 bases and the V segment lost 1 base, leaving 6 bases of the junction unmatched. The CDR3 has 16 residues.

This chain joins TRBV10-1 and TRBJ1-5; no definite D call. Looked up from germline, CDR1 is WNHNN and CDR2 is SYGVQD (reference sequence). V lost 5 bases and J 3 bases, leaving 8 bases between the germline ends. This CDR3 region has 13 residues. CDR3 amino acids: CASSLSYNQPQHF. CDR3 in DNA: TGCGCCAGCAGTTTAAGCTACAATCAGCCCCAGCATTTT.

The sample holds a few counts of this clonotype. CDR3 region: CASTQRRTDTQYF. CDR3 DNA: TGTGCCAGCACCCAGAGACGGACAGATACGCAGTATTTT. The chain uses TRBV6-2 or TRBV6-3 and TRBJ2-3; no firm D call. The germline gives CDR1 MNHEY, CDR2 SVGEGT. The V end lost 7 bases, the J end lost 3 bases, and 11 bases lay between the germline ends. The CDR3 is 13 amino acids.

The chain carries TRBV20-1 and TRBJ2-3; D is possibly TRBD1 (5 bases). This CDR3 is 15 amino acids long. The germline gives CDR1 DFQATT, CDR2 SNEGSKA (reference sequence). The CDR3 region is CSKRQTSRTTDTQYF. In DNA form, the CDR3 reads TGCAGCAAGAGACAGACCTCACGGACCACAGATACGCAGTATTTT.

The J gene is TRBJ2-1, the V gene TRBV29-1; a weak D match, TRBD1 (5 bases). The CDR3 length is 12 residues. The V gene lost 5 bases and the J gene lost 5 bases, with 10 bases spanning the gap. Germline V CDR1 and CDR2: SQVTM, ANQGSEA. The CDR3 DNA reads TGCAGCGTTTCAGGGCAGGACAATGAGCAGTTCTTC. Protein product: CSVSGQDNEQFF.

J is TRBJ2-5 and V is TRBV5-1; D is uncertain. V was trimmed by 2 bases and J by 5 bases, leaving 19 bases between them. The CDR3 loop spans 16 amino acids. CDR1 is SGHRS and CDR2 is YFSETQ in the germline V gene. CDR3 in amino acids: CASSLKATVNRETQYF. The CDR3 DNA sequence: TGCGCCAGCAGCTTAAAGGCCACAGTAAATAGGGAGACCCAGTACTTC.

This rearrangement joins TRBV5-1 to TRBJ2-7; the match to TRBD1 covers 10 bases. This CDR3 comprises 14 residues. In germline, CDR1 is SGHRS, CDR2 YFSETQ. V shed 5 bases, J shed 2 bases, and the junction held 4 bases outside the gene matches. The CDR3 DNA reads TGCGCCAGCAGGGCCGGGACAGGGGCCTACGAGCAGTACTTC. Translated: CASRAGTGAYEQYF.

This clonotype showed up just a few times. The chain has TRBV10-3 and TRBJ2-3, with TRBD2 matching over 13 bases. There are 14 residues in the CDR3. Germline V gene lookup returns CDR1 ENHRY and CDR2 SYGVKD. V lost 10 bases to trimming and J lost 2 bases; unmatched junction nucleotides: 3. CDR3: CATGLAGATDTQYF. CDR3 bases: TGTGCCACCGGACTAGCGGGAGCCACAGATACGCAGTATTTT.

The gene calls are TRBV7-8 and TRBJ2-5, with D possibly matching TRBD1 (6 bases). V was shortened by 8 bases and J by 5 bases, with 24 bases between the two germline ends. The germline gives CDR1 SGHVS, CDR2 FQNEAQ. The CDR3 is 16 amino acids. Here the CDR3 DNA reads TGTGCCAGCCTGCTGGGGAAGGGGACAACGCGGGAGACCCAGTACTTC. It is translated as CASLLGKGTTRETQYF.

This clonotype was found a few times. This sequence joins TRBV7-2 and TRBJ2-1; D gene uncertain. The V gene's germline CDR1 is SGHTA and CDR2 FQGNSA. The V and J ends lost 3 bases and 5 bases respectively, with 5 bases between them. The CDR3 consists of 12 residues. The CDR3: CASSFRNNEQFF. The CDR3 bases are TGTGCCAGCAGCTTTCGTAACAATGAGCAGTTCTTC.

The sample holds a few counts of this clonotype. The rearrangement links TRBV12-3 or TRBV12-4 to TRBJ1-5, with TRBD1 identical over 7 bases. Trimming cost V 7 bases and J 2 bases; bases outside gene matches: 5. The CDR3 is 14 amino acids. CDR3: CASNQGVGNQPQHF. The CDR3, as DNA: TGTGCCAGCAACCAGGGGGTGGGCAATCAGCCCCAGCATTTT.

This chain joins TRBV7-9 and TRBJ2-3; D ambiguous. Germline V gene data show CDR1 as SEHNR and CDR2 as FQNEAQ (reference sequence). Trimming shortened V by 0 bases and J by 3 bases, and 7 bases separated the two germline ends. This CDR3 is 14 amino acids long. The chain's CDR3 is CASSLAHLTDTQYF. CDR3 DNA: TGTGCCAGCAGCTTAGCTCACCTTACAGATACGCAGTATTTT.

The sample holds a few counts of this clonotype. This chain uses TRBV12-3 or TRBV12-4 with TRBJ2-1; TRBD2 agrees at 11 bases. With 6 bases clipped from V and 9 bases from J, the junction kept 10 bases outside the gene matches. The CDR3 sequence is 15 residues long. As DNA, the CDR3 is TGTGCCAGCAGAAAGGCTAGCGGGGGGCCTCGTGAGCAGTTCTTC. This gives the protein CASRKASGGPREQFF.

The rearrangement joins TRBV6-5 to TRBJ2-2, with D unresolved. V gave up 3 bases and J gave up 0 bases, with 8 bases separating them. The CDR3 is 15 residues long. Germline CDR1 reads MNHEY; CDR2 reads SVGAGI. CDR3 nucleotide sequence: TGTGCCAGCAGTTATATTAGGCCGAACACCGGGGAGCTGTTTTTT. This gives the protein CASSYIRPNTGELFF.

The chain recombines TRBV20-1 with TRBJ2-5; tentatively, D is TRBD1 (5 bases). Germline V gene sequence: CDR1 DFQATT, CDR2 SNEGSKA (reference sequence). The CDR3 consists of 13 residues. V lost 3 bases and J lost 2, with 10 bases in between. CDR3 region: CSASRASQETQYF. The CDR3, as DNA: TGCAGTGCTAGCAGGGCAAGTCAAGAGACCCAGTACTTC.

The V gene is TRBV11-1, the J gene TRBJ1-2; TRBD1 might be the D (6 bases). V lost 5 bases to trimming and J lost 7 bases, with 29 bases between them. The CDR3 has 18 residues. Germline V lookup: CDR1 SGHAT, CDR2 FQDESV (reference sequence). The CDR3 coding sequence is TGTGCCAGCAGCCGAGAACCCCCGGAAGACAGGCGGGTCAGTGGCTACACCTTC. It specifies CASSREPPEDRRVSGYTF.

The chain has TRBV5-1 and TRBJ1-2; no reliable D call. V lost 2 bases, J lost 2 bases, and 7 bases lay in between. Germline values: CDR1 SGHRS, CDR2 YFSETQ. This CDR3 is 13 amino acids long. The CDR3: CASSLRSNYGYTF. CDR3 nucleotides: TGCGCCAGCAGCTTACGTTCGAACTATGGCTACACCTTC.

Many counts were recorded for this clonotype. The chain employs TRBV24-1 and TRBJ2-3; perhaps D is TRBD1 or TRBD2 (5 bases each). The CDR3 is made up of 16 amino acids. Germline V CDR1 and CDR2: KGHDR, SFDVKD. Trimming took off 0 bases at V and 10 bases at J, with 19 bases between the two ends. CDR3 DNA sequence: TGTGCCACCAGTGATTTGGAGGCCAGGGAGCTTGCTGCGCAGTATTTT. As protein: CATSDLEARELAAQYF.

The V and J genes are TRBV7-6 and TRBJ1-2; 10 nucleotides match TRBD1. The CDR3 is 14 amino acids. The V gene's germline CDR1 is SGHVS and CDR2 FNYEAQ. Trimming at V came to 1 base and at J to 8 bases, leaving 4 bases not matched to a gene. CDR3 sequence reads: CASSLGQGALGYTF. As DNA, the CDR3 is TGTGCCAGCAGCTTAGGACAGGGGGCGCTGGGCTACACCTTC.

CDR3 coding DNA: TGTGCCAGCTCATCGACAGCATATAGCAATCAGCCCCAGCATTTT. Translating it yields CASSSTAYSNQPQHF. The chain is built from TRBV18 and TRBJ1-5, with D tentatively TRBD1 (5 bases). Trimming shortened V by 5 bases and J by 0 bases, and 11 bases separated the two germline ends. This CDR3 region has 15 residues. Germline assignment: CDR1 KGHSH and CDR2 LQKENI.